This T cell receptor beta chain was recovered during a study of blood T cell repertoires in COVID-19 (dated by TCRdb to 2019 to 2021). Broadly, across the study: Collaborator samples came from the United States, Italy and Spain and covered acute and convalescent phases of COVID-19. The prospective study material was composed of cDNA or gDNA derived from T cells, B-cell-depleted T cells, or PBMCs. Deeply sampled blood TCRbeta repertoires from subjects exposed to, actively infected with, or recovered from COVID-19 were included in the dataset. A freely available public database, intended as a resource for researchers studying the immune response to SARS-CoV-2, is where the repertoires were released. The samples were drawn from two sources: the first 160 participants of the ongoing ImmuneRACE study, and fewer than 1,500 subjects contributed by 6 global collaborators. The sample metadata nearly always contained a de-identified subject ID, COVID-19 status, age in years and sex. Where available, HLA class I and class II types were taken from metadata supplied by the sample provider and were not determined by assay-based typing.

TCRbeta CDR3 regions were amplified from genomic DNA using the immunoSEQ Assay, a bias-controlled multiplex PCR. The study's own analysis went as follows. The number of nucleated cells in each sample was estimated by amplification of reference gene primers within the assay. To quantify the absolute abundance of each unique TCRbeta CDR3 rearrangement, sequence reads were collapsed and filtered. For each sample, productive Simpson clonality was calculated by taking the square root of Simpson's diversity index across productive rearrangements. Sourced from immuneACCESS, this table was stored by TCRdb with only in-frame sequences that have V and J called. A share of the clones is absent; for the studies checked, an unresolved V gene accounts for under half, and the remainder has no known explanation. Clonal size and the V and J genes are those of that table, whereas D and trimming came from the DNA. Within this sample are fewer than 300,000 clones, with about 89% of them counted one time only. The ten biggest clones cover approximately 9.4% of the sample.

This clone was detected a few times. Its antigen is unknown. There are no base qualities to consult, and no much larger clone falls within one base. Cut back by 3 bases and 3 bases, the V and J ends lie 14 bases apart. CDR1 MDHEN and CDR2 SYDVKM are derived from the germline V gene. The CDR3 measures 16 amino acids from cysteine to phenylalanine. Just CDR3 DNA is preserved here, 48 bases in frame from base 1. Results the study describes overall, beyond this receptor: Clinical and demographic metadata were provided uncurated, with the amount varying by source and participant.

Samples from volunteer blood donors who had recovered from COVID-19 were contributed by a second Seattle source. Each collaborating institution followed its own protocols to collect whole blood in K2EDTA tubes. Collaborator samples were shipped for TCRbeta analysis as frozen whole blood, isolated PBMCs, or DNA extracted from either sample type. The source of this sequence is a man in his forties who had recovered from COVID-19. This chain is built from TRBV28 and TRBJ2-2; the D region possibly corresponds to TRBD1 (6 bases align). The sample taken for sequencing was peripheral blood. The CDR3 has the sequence CASSFPGTRDTGELFF. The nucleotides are TGTGCCAGCAGTTTTCCCGGGACACGGGACACCGGGGAGCTGTTTTTT. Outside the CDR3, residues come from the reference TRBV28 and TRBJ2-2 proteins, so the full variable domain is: DVKVTQSSRYLVKRTGEKVFLECVQDMDHENMFWYRQDPGLGLRLIYFSYDVKMKEKGDIPEGYSVSREKKERFSLILESASTNQTSMYLCASSFPGTRDTGELFFGEGSRLTVL.